This TCR beta chain was captured by sequencing in a study of control samples from healthy donors and cancer patients. Produced via immunoSEQ multiplex PCR; TCRdb's table is partial and in-frame only. The data show about 120,000 clones, 80% to 90% seen once. CDR1 MGHRA and CDR2 YSYEKL come from the germline V gene. CDR3 length: 17 amino acids. Trimming removed 0 bases at V and 4 bases at J, with 16 bases between. This sequence originates from a man under 40 in good health. The chain carries TRBV4-1 and TRBJ2-1; a possible D gene is TRBD1 (5 bases). The sample taken for sequencing was blood. The CDR3 nucleotides read TGCGCCAGCAGCCAAGAGCAGGGTTCGAGACCATACAATGAGCAGTTCTTC. This encodes CASSQEQGSRPYNEQFF.